These T cell receptor beta chains were read from a single sample in a study of graft-versus-host responses after intestinal transplantation. TCRdb keeps only in-frame clones here, not all; method: immunoSEQ multiplex PCR. The sample contains about 25,000 clones, around 94% of which appear only once. The sequencing here drew on PBMCs, taken nearly 31 days after intestinal transplant. Source of these receptors: a human patient who received an intestinal transplant, so some T cells may come from the graft donor. The CDR3 runs from the conserved cysteine through the conserved F or W. D genes are given only for firm matches. Expanded clones are given a class, and other clones once, few, many or no size at all.

v_call	d_call	j_call	clone_size	cdr3_aa	cdr3_nt
TRBV29-1	TRBD1	TRBJ1-1	-	CSVERDRVWTEAFF	TGCAGCGTTGAACGGGACAGGGTTTGGACTGAAGCTTTCTTT
TRBV9	TRBD1	TRBJ1-2	-	CASSATTGGIYGYTF	TGTGCCAGCAGCGCCACGACAGGGGGAATCTATGGCTACACCTTC
TRBV6-5	-	TRBJ2-2	-	CASSYDDNTGELFF	TGTGCCAGCAGTTACGACGATAACACCGGGGAGCTGTTTTTT
TRBV4-1	-	TRBJ2-1	-	CASSQVTNLRAEQFF	TGCGCCAGCAGCCAAGTTACTAATTTGCGCGCTGAGCAGTTCTTC
TRBV6-5	-	TRBJ1-2	-	CASWNYGYTF	TGTGCCAGTTGGAACTATGGCTACACCTTC
TRBV7-2	TRBD2	TRBJ2-3	-	CASSFGAGTSEADTQYF	TGTGCCAGCAGCTTTGGAGCCGGGACTAGCGAAGCAGATACGCAGTATTTT
TRBV6-5	-	TRBJ2-1	-	CASTGSGSYNEQFF	TGTGCCAGCACTGGGTCGGGTTCCTACAATGAGCAGTTCTTC
TRBV10-1	-	TRBJ2-3	-	CASSKGADTQYF	TGCGCCAGCAGCAAGGGGGCAGATACGCAGTATTTT
TRBV30	-	TRBJ1-1	once	CAWSERDSNTEAFF	TGTGCCTGGAGTGAAAGAGATTCGAACACTGAAGCTTTCTTT
TRBV30	TRBD2	TRBJ2-5	-	CAWTSLRLAGEETQYF	TGTGCCTGGACCTCTTTGAGACTAGCGGGGGAAGAGACCCAGTACTTC
TRBV6-5	TRBD2	TRBJ2-3	-	CASSYGTSGGGDTQYF	TGTGCCAGCAGTTACGGGACTAGCGGGGGGGGAGATACGCAGTATTTT
TRBV6-5	-	TRBJ1-5	-	CASSYSRQGNQPQHF	TGTGCCAGCAGTTACTCGAGGCAGGGCAATCAGCCCCAGCATTTT
TRBV6-6	-	TRBJ1-1	-	CASSYGLNMNTEAFF	TGTGCCAGCAGTTACGGGCTGAACATGAACACTGAAGCTTTCTTT